This entry describes one T cell receptor beta chain. This sample includes further DNA sequences coding for the same CDR3. These data belong to a study of blood T cell repertoires in COVID-19. Study overall: Researchers got acute and convalescent COVID-19 samples from the United States, Italy and Spain. T cells, B-cell-depleted T cells, or PBMCs provided the cDNA or gDNA that served as material.

Per the study methods: Quantification of nucleated cells was approximated via reference gene primer amplification. Assay used: immunoSEQ multiplex PCR; TCRdb lists only in-frame clones, some missing. From that table come the V and J calls and clone size; the DNA was used to work out D and trimming. The repertoire includes about 400,000 clones, roughly 90% of them detected once, and around 1.2% sits in the top ten. The ends were cut back, 3 bases at V and 6 bases at J, with 8 bases in the middle. CDR3 length: 13 residues. This chain uses TRBV12-3 or TRBV12-4 with TRBJ1-4, with D uncertain. The sample comprised peripheral blood. The TCR sequence derives from a man aged 35 to 55 with acute or convalescent COVID-19. The CDR3 DNA is TGTGCCAGCAGTTTGGGAGGAGATGAAAAACTGTTTTTT. Translated, it gives CASSLGGDEKLFF.